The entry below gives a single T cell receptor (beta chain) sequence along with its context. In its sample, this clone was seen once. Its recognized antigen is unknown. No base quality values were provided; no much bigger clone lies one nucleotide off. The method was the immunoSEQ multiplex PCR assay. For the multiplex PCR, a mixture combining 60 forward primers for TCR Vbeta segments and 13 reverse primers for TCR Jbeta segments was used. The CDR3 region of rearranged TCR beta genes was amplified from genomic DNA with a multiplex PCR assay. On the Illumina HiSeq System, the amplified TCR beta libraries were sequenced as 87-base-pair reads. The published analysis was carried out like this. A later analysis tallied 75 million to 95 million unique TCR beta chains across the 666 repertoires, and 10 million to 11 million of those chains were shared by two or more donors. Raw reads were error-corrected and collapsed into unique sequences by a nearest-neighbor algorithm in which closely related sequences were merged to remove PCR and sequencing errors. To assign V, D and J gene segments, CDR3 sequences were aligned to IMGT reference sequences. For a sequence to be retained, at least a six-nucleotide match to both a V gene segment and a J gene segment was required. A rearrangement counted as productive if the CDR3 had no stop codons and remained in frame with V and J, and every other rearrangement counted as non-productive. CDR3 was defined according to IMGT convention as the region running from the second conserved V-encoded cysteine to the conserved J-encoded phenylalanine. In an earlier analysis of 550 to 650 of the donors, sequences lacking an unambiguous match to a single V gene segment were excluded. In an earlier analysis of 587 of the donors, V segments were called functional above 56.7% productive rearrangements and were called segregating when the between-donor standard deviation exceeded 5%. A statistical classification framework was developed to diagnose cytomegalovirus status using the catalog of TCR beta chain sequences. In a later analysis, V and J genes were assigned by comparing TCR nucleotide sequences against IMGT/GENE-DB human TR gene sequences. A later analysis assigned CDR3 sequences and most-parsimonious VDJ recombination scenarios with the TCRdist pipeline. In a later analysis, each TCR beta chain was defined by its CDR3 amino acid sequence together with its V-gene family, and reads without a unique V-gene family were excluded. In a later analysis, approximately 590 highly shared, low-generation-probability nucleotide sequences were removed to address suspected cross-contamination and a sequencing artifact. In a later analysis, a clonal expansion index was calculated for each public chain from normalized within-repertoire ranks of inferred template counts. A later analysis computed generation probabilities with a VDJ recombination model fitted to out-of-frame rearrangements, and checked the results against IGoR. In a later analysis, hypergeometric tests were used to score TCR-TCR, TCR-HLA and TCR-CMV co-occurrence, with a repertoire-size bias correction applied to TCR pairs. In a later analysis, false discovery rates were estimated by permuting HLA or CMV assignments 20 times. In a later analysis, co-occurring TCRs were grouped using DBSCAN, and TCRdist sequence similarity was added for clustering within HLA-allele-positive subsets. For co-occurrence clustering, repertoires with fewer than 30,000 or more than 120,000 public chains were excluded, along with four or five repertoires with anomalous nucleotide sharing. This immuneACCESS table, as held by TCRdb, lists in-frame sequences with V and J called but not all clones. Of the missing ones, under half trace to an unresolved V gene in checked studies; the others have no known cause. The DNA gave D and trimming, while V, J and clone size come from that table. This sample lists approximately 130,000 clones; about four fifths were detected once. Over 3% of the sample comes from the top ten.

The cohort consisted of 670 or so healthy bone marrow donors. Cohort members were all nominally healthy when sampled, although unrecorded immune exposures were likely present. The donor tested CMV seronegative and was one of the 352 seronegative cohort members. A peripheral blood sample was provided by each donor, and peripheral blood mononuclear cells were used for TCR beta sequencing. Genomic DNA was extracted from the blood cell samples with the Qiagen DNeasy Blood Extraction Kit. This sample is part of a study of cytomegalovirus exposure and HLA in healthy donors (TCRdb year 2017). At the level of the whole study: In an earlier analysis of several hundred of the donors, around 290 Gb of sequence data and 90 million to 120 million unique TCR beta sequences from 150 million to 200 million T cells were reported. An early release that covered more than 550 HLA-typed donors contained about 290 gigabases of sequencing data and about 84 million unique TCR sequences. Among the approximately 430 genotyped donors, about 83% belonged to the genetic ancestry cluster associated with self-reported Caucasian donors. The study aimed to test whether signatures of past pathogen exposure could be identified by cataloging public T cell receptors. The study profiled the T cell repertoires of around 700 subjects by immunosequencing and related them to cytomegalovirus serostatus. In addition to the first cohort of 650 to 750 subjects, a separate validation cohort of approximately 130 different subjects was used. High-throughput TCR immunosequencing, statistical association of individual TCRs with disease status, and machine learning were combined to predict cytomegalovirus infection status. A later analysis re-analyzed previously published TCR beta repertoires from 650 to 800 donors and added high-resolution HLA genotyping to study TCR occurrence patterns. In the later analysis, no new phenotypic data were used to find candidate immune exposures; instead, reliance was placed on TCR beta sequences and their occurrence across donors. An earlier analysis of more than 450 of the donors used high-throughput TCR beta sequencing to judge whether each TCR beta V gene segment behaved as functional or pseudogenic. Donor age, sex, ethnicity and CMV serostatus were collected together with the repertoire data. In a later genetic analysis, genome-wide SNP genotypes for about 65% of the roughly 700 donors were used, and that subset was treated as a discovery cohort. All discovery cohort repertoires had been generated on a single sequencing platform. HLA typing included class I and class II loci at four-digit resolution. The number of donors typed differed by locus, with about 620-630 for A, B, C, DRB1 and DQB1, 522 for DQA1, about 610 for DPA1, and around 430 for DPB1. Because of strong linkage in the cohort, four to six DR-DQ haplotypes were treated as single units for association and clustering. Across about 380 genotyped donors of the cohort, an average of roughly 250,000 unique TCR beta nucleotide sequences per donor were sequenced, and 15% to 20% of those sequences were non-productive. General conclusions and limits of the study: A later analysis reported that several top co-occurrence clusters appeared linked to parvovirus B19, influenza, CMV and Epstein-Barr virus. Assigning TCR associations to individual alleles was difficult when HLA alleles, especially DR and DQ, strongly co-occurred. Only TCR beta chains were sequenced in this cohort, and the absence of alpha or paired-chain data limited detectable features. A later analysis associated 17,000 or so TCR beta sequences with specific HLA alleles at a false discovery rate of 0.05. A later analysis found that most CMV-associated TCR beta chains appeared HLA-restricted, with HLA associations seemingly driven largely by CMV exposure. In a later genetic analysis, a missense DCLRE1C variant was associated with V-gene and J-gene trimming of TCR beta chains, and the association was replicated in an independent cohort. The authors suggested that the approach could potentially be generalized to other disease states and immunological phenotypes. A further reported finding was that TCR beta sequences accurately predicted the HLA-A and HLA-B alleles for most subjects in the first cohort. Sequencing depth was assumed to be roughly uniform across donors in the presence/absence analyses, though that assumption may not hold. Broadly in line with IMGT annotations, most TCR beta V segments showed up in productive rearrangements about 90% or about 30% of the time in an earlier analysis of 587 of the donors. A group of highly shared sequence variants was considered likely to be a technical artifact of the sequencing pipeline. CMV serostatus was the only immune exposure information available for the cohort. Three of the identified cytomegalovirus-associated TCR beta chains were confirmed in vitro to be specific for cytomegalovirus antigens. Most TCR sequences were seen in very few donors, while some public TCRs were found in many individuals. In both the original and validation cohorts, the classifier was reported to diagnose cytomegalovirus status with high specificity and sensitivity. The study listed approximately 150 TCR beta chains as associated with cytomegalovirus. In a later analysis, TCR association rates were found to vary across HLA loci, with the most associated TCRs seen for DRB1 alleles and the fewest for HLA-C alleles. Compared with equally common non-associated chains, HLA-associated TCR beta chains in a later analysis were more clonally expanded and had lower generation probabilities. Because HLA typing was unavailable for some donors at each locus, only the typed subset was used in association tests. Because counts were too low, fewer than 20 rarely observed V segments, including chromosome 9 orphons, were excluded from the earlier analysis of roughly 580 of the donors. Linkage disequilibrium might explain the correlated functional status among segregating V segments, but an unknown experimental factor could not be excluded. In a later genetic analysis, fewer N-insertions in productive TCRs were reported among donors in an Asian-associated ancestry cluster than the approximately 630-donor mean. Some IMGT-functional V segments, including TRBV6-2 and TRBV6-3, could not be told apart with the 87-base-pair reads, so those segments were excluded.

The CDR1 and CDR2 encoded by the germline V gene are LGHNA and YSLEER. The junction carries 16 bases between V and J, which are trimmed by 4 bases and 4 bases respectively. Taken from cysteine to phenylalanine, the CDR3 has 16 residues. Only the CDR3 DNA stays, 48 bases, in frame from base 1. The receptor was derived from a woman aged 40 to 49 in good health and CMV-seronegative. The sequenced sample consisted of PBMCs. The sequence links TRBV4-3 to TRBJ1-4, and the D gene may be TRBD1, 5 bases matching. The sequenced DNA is TGCGCCAGCAGCCGACGACAGCAGGGCCTTAATGAAAAACTGTTTTTT. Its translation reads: CASSRRQQGLNEKLFF.